This TCR beta chain came from a study of neurological immune-mediated disorders. As for the cDNA, it was generated by 5'RACE with 10-nucleotide random UMIs. Using its own MiXCR run on the 5' RACE reads, TCRdb lists one record per CDR3 protein. This sample has about 79,000 distinct CDR3 sequences, with roughly 13% found just once. This clonotype was detected many times. Its antigen is unidentified. Germline-derived CDR1 and CDR2 are MNHNS and SASEGT. The CDR3 spans 13 residues. J was trimmed by 1 base and V by 6 bases; bases with no gene match: 0. Study observations and caveats: The study found the most TCR clonal expansion in HTLV-1-associated myelopathy and the least in multiple sclerosis, below healthy controls.

The chain has TRBV6-1 and TRBJ1-1; 9 nucleotides match TRBD1. The sequenced sample consisted of PBMCs. The clonotype comes from a woman in her fifties or sixties in good health. The CDR3 DNA is TGTGCCAGCAGGGACAGGGGGAACACTGAAGCTTTCTTT. Translating it yields CASRDRGNTEAFF.